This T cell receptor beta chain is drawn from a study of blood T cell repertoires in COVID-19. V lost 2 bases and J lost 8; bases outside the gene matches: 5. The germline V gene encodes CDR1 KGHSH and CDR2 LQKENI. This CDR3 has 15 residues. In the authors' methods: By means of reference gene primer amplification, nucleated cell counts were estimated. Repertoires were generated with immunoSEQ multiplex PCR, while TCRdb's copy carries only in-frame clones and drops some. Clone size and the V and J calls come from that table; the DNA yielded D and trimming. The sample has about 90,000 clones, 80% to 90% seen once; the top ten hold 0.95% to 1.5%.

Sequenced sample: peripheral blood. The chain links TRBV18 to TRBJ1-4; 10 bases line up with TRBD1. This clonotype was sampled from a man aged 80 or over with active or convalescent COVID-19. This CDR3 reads CASSPRTGGDEKLFF. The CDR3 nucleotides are TGTGCCAGCTCACCAAGGACAGGGGGTGACGAAAAACTGTTTTTT.